The rows below give T cell receptor beta chains drawn from one sample of a study of graft-versus-host responses after intestinal transplantation. Generated by immunoSEQ multiplex PCR, the TCRdb table keeps only in-frame clones and is missing some. The profile shows about 13,000 clones, about 31% of them singletons. The starting material was alloreactive CD8+ T cells from a mixed lymphocyte reaction culture, obtained before intestinal transplant. Receptors originate from a human patient who received an intestinal transplant. CDR3s include the opening cysteine and the closing phenylalanine or tryptophan. Fields, in order: J gene, D gene, V gene, clone size, CDR3 DNA, CDR3 protein. D genes are given only for firm matches. Part of the rows lack a size; the others show once, few, many or a class for expanded clones.

j_call: TRBJ2-7
d_call: TRBD2
v_call: TRBV28
clone_size: NA
cdr3_nt: TGTGCCAGCAGCCTCCTCACTAGCGGGAGTCCCTACGAGCAGTACTTC
cdr3_aa: CASSLLTSGSPYEQYF

j_call: TRBJ1-5
d_call: NA
v_call: TRBV2
clone_size: medium-sized
cdr3_nt: TGTGCCAGCAGGAAGGCTGAGGGTCGGCCCCAGCATTTT
cdr3_aa: CASRKAEGRPQHF

j_call: TRBJ1-6
d_call: TRBD1
v_call: TRBV30
clone_size: once
cdr3_nt: TGCGCCTGGAGTGTTTGGGGACAGGGATTGGGGTCACCCCTCCACTTT
cdr3_aa: CAWSVWGQGLGSPLHF

j_call: TRBJ2-5
d_call: NA
v_call: TRBV25-1
clone_size: few
cdr3_nt: TGTGCCAGCAGTGAGGGGGAGACCCAGTACTTC
cdr3_aa: CASSEGETQYF

j_call: TRBJ1-2
d_call: NA
v_call: TRBV6-5
clone_size: NA
cdr3_nt: TGTGCCAGCAGTAACCTGGGGGCCGGCTATGGCTACACCTTC
cdr3_aa: CASSNLGAGYGYTF

j_call: TRBJ1-1
d_call: NA
v_call: TRBV6-5
clone_size: NA
cdr3_nt: TGTGCCAGCAGCTCCGGGAGACTGAGCACTGAAGCTTTCTTT
cdr3_aa: CASSSGRLSTEAFF

j_call: TRBJ2-1
d_call: NA
v_call: TRBV6-5
clone_size: NA
cdr3_nt: TGTGCCAGCAGCCCGTGGGATGAGCAGTTCTTC
cdr3_aa: CASSPWDEQFF

j_call: TRBJ2-3
d_call: TRBD2
v_call: TRBV4-2
clone_size: NA
cdr3_nt: TGTGCCAGCAGCTCCGTAGCGGGACCTACAGATACGCAGTATTTT
cdr3_aa: CASSSVAGPTDTQYF

j_call: TRBJ2-3
d_call: NA
v_call: TRBV2
clone_size: medium-sized
cdr3_nt: TGTGCCAGCAGTGAAGTTGGGGACACCACAGATACGCAGTATTTT
cdr3_aa: CASSEVGDTTDTQYF

j_call: TRBJ1-3
d_call: TRBD1
v_call: TRBV6-6
clone_size: few
cdr3_nt: TGTGCCAGCAGTTACTCGACAGGGACTGGAAACACCATATATTTT
cdr3_aa: CASSYSTGTGNTIYF

j_call: TRBJ2-7
d_call: TRBD1
v_call: TRBV9
clone_size: medium-sized
cdr3_nt: TGTGCCAGCAGCGCGACAGGGACCCACTACGAGCAGTACTTC
cdr3_aa: CASSATGTHYEQYF

j_call: TRBJ2-2
d_call: NA
v_call: TRBV9
clone_size: NA
cdr3_nt: TGTGCCAGCAGCGAGTTTGGGACCGGGGAGCTGTTTTTT
cdr3_aa: CASSEFGTGELFF

j_call: TRBJ1-1
d_call: NA
v_call: TRBV28
clone_size: few
cdr3_nt: TGTGCCAGCAGCCCCGCGAACACTGAAGCTTTCTTT
cdr3_aa: CASSPANTEAFF

j_call: TRBJ2-1
d_call: TRBD2
v_call: TRBV29-1
clone_size: NA
cdr3_nt: TGCGTTGTGGCGGGAGGGACCTACAATGAGCAGTTCTTC
cdr3_aa: CVVAGGTYNEQFF

j_call: TRBJ2-7
d_call: TRBD2
v_call: TRBV4-3
clone_size: few
cdr3_nt: TGCGCCAGCAGCCAAGAAGGCCTAGCGGGGAACTACGAGCAGTACTTC
cdr3_aa: CASSQEGLAGNYEQYF

j_call: TRBJ2-5
d_call: NA
v_call: TRBV7-9
clone_size: few
cdr3_nt: TGTGCCAGCAGCTCAAACCGGGACACCGTCCAAGAGACCCAGTACTTC
cdr3_aa: CASSSNRDTVQETQYF

j_call: TRBJ1-6
d_call: NA
v_call: TRBV6-6
clone_size: few
cdr3_nt: TGTGCCAGCAGTTACGTAAATTCACCCCTCCACTTT
cdr3_aa: CASSYVNSPLHF

j_call: TRBJ2-1
d_call: NA
v_call: TRBV7-9
clone_size: NA
cdr3_nt: TGTGCCAGCAGACCTCCCGGACCGGGGATCTACAATGAGCAGTTCTTC
cdr3_aa: CASRPPGPGIYNEQFF

j_call: TRBJ2-2
d_call: NA
v_call: TRBV5-4
clone_size: NA
cdr3_nt: TGTGCCAGCAGCTTGGTGGGACACCCGAACACCGGGGAGCTGTTTTTT
cdr3_aa: CASSLVGHPNTGELFF

j_call: TRBJ1-1
d_call: NA
v_call: TRBV5-6
clone_size: few
cdr3_nt: TGTGCCAGCATCCTCTTTGGGCTGAACACTGAAGCTTTCTTT
cdr3_aa: CASILFGLNTEAFF

j_call: TRBJ2-7
d_call: NA
v_call: TRBV6-1
clone_size: few
cdr3_nt: TGTGCCAGCAGTGTAAACTACGAGCAGTACTTC
cdr3_aa: CASSVNYEQYF

j_call: TRBJ2-5
d_call: TRBD2
v_call: TRBV2
clone_size: medium-sized
cdr3_nt: TGTGCCAGCAGCCCCGGACTAGCGCAAGAGACCCAGTACTTC
cdr3_aa: CASSPGLAQETQYF

j_call: TRBJ2-1
d_call: NA
v_call: TRBV28
clone_size: NA
cdr3_nt: TGTGCCAGCAGTTTAACGACTGGCCTCTCCTACAATGAGCAGTTCTTC
cdr3_aa: CASSLTTGLSYNEQFF

j_call: TRBJ2-5
d_call: NA
v_call: TRBV5-1
clone_size: NA
cdr3_nt: TGCGCCAGCCTTTGGGGGCAACGGGAGACCCAGTACTTC
cdr3_aa: CASLWGQRETQYF

j_call: TRBJ2-5
d_call: NA
v_call: TRBV6-5
clone_size: few
cdr3_nt: TGTGCCAGCAGTTATGGGGGGCTGGGAGAGACCCAGTACTTC
cdr3_aa: CASSYGGLGETQYF

j_call: TRBJ2-7
d_call: NA
v_call: TRBV7-9
clone_size: NA
cdr3_nt: TGTGCCAGCAGCCATCCGACAGACTACGAGCAGTACTTC
cdr3_aa: CASSHPTDYEQYF

j_call: TRBJ2-3
d_call: NA
v_call: TRBV7-3
clone_size: NA
cdr3_nt: TGTGCCAGCAGCCTGGGACTCGGAGGGCTCACAGATACGCAGTATTTT
cdr3_aa: CASSLGLGGLTDTQYF

j_call: TRBJ2-7
d_call: NA
v_call: TRBV4-1
clone_size: NA
cdr3_nt: TGCGCCAGCAGCCAAGGGTCCTTCTACGAGCAGTACTTC
cdr3_aa: CASSQGSFYEQYF

j_call: TRBJ2-1
d_call: NA
v_call: TRBV21-1
clone_size: NA
cdr3_nt: TGTGCCAGCAGCCTCGAGGGGCTAGCGTACTACAATGAGCAGTTCTTC
cdr3_aa: CASSLEGLAYYNEQFF

j_call: TRBJ1-5
d_call: TRBD1
v_call: TRBV6-5
clone_size: NA
cdr3_nt: TGTGCCAGCAGTTACGGACAGGGGCTCAATCAGCCCCAGCATTTT
cdr3_aa: CASSYGQGLNQPQHF

j_call: TRBJ1-1
d_call: TRBD1
v_call: TRBV9
clone_size: NA
cdr3_nt: TGTGCCAGCAGCGGCGACAGGGGGGCTGAAGCTTTCTTT
cdr3_aa: CASSGDRGAEAFF

j_call: TRBJ1-4
d_call: NA
v_call: TRBV5-4
clone_size: NA
cdr3_nt: TGTGCCAGCAGCGAGAACAGGGATGGCTTTGACCCAAATGAAAAACTGTTTTTT
cdr3_aa: CASSENRDGFDPNEKLFF

j_call: TRBJ2-6
d_call: NA
v_call: TRBV2
clone_size: NA
cdr3_nt: TGTGCCAGCAGTCCGCGCTCTTACCGATACAAAAGTCGGGCCAACGTCCTGACTTTC
cdr3_aa: CASSPRSYRYKSRANVLTF

j_call: TRBJ2-7
d_call: NA
v_call: TRBV6-1
clone_size: NA
cdr3_nt: TGTGCCAGCAGCCAAAGTCCCTACGAGCAGTACTTC
cdr3_aa: CASSQSPYEQYF

j_call: TRBJ1-1
d_call: NA
v_call: TRBV5-1
clone_size: NA
cdr3_nt: TGCGCCAGCAGCCCGGGGTACAGGGTGTACACTGAAGCTTTCTTT
cdr3_aa: CASSPGYRVYTEAFF

j_call: TRBJ1-2
d_call: NA
v_call: TRBV19
clone_size: NA
cdr3_nt: TGTGCCAGTAGTATGGGAGGCCCTAACTATGGCTACACCTTC
cdr3_aa: CASSMGGPNYGYTF

j_call: TRBJ2-7
d_call: TRBD1
v_call: TRBV4-1
clone_size: medium-sized
cdr3_nt: TGCGCCAGCAGCCACCTTGGGACAGGGGATTACGAGCAGTACTTC
cdr3_aa: CASSHLGTGDYEQYF

j_call: TRBJ2-1
d_call: TRBD2
v_call: TRBV6-5
clone_size: NA
cdr3_nt: TGTGCCAGCAGCCCCGGGACTAGCTTCTACAATGAGCAGTTCTTC
cdr3_aa: CASSPGTSFYNEQFF

j_call: TRBJ2-1
d_call: TRBD1
v_call: TRBV19
clone_size: medium-sized
cdr3_nt: TGTGCCAGTAGTCCGGGGCAGGGGGCTTACAATGAGCAGTTCTTC
cdr3_aa: CASSPGQGAYNEQFF

j_call: TRBJ1-5
d_call: NA
v_call: TRBV5-1
clone_size: NA
cdr3_nt: TGCGCCAGCAGCTTGTGGGGAAATAGCAATCAGCCCCAGCATTTT
cdr3_aa: CASSLWGNSNQPQHF

j_call: TRBJ1-6
d_call: NA
v_call: TRBV6-5
clone_size: NA
cdr3_nt: TGTGCCAGCAGTGATCAGGTTGGGTACTCACCCCTCCACTTT
cdr3_aa: CASSDQVGYSPLHF

j_call: TRBJ2-3
d_call: NA
v_call: TRBV5-4
clone_size: NA
cdr3_nt: TGTGCCAGCAGCTCCCCAGGGATATTTCTCACAGATACGCAGTATTTT
cdr3_aa: CASSSPGIFLTDTQYF

j_call: TRBJ1-6
d_call: NA
v_call: TRBV6-6
clone_size: NA
cdr3_nt: TGTGCCAGCAGTTTCCTCGTGACCTATAATTCACCCCTCCACTTT
cdr3_aa: CASSFLVTYNSPLHF

j_call: TRBJ1-5
d_call: TRBD1
v_call: TRBV6-6
clone_size: NA
cdr3_nt: TGTGCCAGCAGTGACAGGGGGCTTCAGCCCCAGCATTTT
cdr3_aa: CASSDRGLQPQHF

j_call: TRBJ1-6
d_call: TRBD1
v_call: TRBV4-1
clone_size: NA
cdr3_nt: TGCGCCAGCAGCCAAGGCAGGGGGAGCTCCTATAATTCACCCCTCCACTTT
cdr3_aa: CASSQGRGSSYNSPLHF

j_call: TRBJ2-3
d_call: NA
v_call: TRBV9
clone_size: NA
cdr3_nt: TGTGCCAGCAGCGTAGACCGCGTTAGGACAGATACGCAGTATTTT
cdr3_aa: CASSVDRVRTDTQYF

j_call: TRBJ2-7
d_call: TRBD1
v_call: TRBV27
clone_size: medium-sized
cdr3_nt: TGTGCCAGCAGTCTCCGGACAGGGCAGGTAACCTACGAGCAGTACTTC
cdr3_aa: CASSLRTGQVTYEQYF

j_call: TRBJ1-4
d_call: NA
v_call: TRBV6-1
clone_size: few
cdr3_nt: TGTGCCAGCAGTTATGCCGGGACAAATGAAAAACTGTTTTTT
cdr3_aa: CASSYAGTNEKLFF

j_call: TRBJ1-5
d_call: NA
v_call: TRBV28
clone_size: NA
cdr3_nt: TGTGCCAGCAGTCCCGAGGGCCTGGGGGTATATAGCAATCAGCCCCAGCATTTT
cdr3_aa: CASSPEGLGVYSNQPQHF